These T cell receptor beta chains were read from a single sample in a study of T-cell memory formation after mild COVID-19. TCRdb redid the calling of the 5' RACE reads with MiXCR, one entry per CDR3 protein. This table holds under 400,000 distinct CDR3 sequences, 20% to 25% found once. Material for sequencing was PBMCs or a T cell subset sorted from them (not recorded which). The receptor set was obtained from an adult woman who had mild COVID-19 (a few samples of this study predate the infection). Cell type and time point are not known. CDR3s include the opening cysteine and the closing phenylalanine or tryptophan. D genes are given only for firm matches. Size is stated for part of the rows, as once, few or many counts, or as a class when the clone is expanded.

clone size	D gene	J gene	V gene	CDR3 protein	CDR3 DNA
few	TRBD2	TRBJ2-5	TRBV25-1	CASSGRTSVETQYF	TGTGCCAGCAGTGGAAGGACTAGTGTGGAGACCCAGTACTTC
few	-	TRBJ2-1	TRBV11-3	CASSLNTGTYNEQFF	TGTGCCAGCAGCTTAAACACAGGGACCTACAATGAGCAGTTCTTC
-	-	TRBJ1-5	TRBV30	CAWSPQGGQPQHF	TGTGCCTGGAGCCCTCAGGGTGGTCAGCCCCAGCATTTT
few	-	TRBJ2-5	TRBV29-1	CSVEDPETQYF	TGCAGCGTTGAAGATCCCGAGACCCAGTACTTC
few	TRBD2	TRBJ2-1	TRBV5-1	CASSPRTSGGYNEQFF	TGCGCCAGCAGCCCAAGAACTAGCGGGGGGTACAATGAGCAGTTCTTC
-	TRBD1	TRBJ2-1	TRBV5-4	CASSADRANEQFF	TGTGCCAGCAGCGCGGACAGGGCCAATGAGCAGTTCTTC
-	-	TRBJ2-5	TRBV7-9	CASSLVMGEGGETQYF	TGTGCCAGCAGCTTAGTGATGGGAGAGGGGGGAGAGACCCAGTACTTC
few	TRBD1	TRBJ2-7	TRBV12-3/TRBV12-4	CASRPGTASFYEQYF	TGTGCCAGCAGACCAGGGACAGCGTCCTTCTACGAGCAGTACTTC
-	-	TRBJ1-2	TRBV20-1	CSAWEGGYTF	TGCAGTGCTTGGGAGGGCGGCTACACCTTC
-	TRBD1	TRBJ2-7	TRBV12-3/TRBV12-4	CASRSGTGGQYF	TGTGCCAGCAGGTCCGGGACAGGGGGTCAGTACTTC
-	-	TRBJ1-4	TRBV7-6	CASGGGNEKLFF	TGTGCCAGCGGCGGTGGTAATGAAAAACTGTTTTTT
-	-	TRBJ2-7	TRBV5-1	CASSASLQQKLGSYEQYF	TGCGCCAGCAGCGCGAGCCTACAGCAAAAACTAGGCTCCTACGAGCAGTACTTC
-	-	TRBJ2-3	TRBV5-1	CASSLMTGALNTQYF	TGCGCCAGCAGCTTAATGACAGGCGCCCTGAATACGCAGTATTTT
many	-	TRBJ2-1	TRBV5-1	CASILGTEQFF	TGCGCCAGCATCCTTGGGACGGAGCAGTTCTTC
few	TRBD1	TRBJ1-1	TRBV12-3/TRBV12-4	CASTPDRGKNTEAFF	TGTGCCAGCACCCCAGACAGGGGAAAGAACACTGAAGCTTTCTTT
many	TRBD1	TRBJ1-1	TRBV5-1	CASSPEGQEAFF	TGCGCCAGCAGCCCAGAGGGACAGGAAGCTTTCTTT
few	-	TRBJ1-1	TRBV12-3/TRBV12-4	CASRLQGGLQAFF	TGTGCCAGCAGGCTTCAGGGAGGACTTCAAGCTTTCTTT
few	TRBD1	TRBJ1-3	TRBV5-1	CASSRTGADSGNTIYF	TGCGCCAGCAGCAGGACAGGGGCAGACTCTGGAAACACCATATATTTT
-	-	TRBJ2-7	TRBV7-2	CASSPPGTSLPHEQYF	TGTGCCAGCAGCCCACCCGGGACATCCCTTCCCCACGAGCAGTACTTC
-	-	TRBJ1-6	TRBV15	CATSRAQPYNSPLHF	TGTGCCACCAGCAGAGCACAGCCCTATAATTCACCCCTCCACTTT
-	TRBD1	TRBJ1-2	TRBV7-6	CASSLEEGAHYGYTF	TGTGCCAGCAGCTTAGAGGAGGGGGCTCACTATGGCTACACCTTC
few	-	TRBJ2-7	TRBV5-1	CASSLAGTETYEQYF	TGCGCCAGCAGCTTGGCCGGGACTGAGACCTACGAGCAGTACTTC
many	TRBD1	TRBJ1-5	TRBV5-1	CASSSGQGNQPQHF	TGCGCCAGCAGCTCCGGACAGGGGAATCAGCCCCAGCATTTT
-	-	TRBJ2-2	TRBV5-1	CASSSYGSADGELFF	TGCGCCAGCAGCTCATATGGCTCCGCGGACGGGGAGCTGTTTTTT
few	-	TRBJ1-2	TRBV11-2	CASSPRTGWANYGYTF	TGTGCCAGCAGCCCGAGGACGGGCTGGGCTAACTATGGCTACACCTTC
-	-	TRBJ2-1	TRBV4-2	CASSQDRTEAGNEQFF	TGTGCCAGCAGCCAAGATCGAACGGAGGCGGGTAATGAGCAGTTCTTC
-	TRBD2	TRBJ2-3	TRBV4-2	CASSQELARDTQYF	TGTGCCAGCAGCCAAGAACTAGCGAGGGATACGCAGTATTTT